This TCR beta chain was captured in a study of blood T cell repertoires in COVID-19. CDR1 SGDLS and CDR2 YYNGEE come from the germline V gene. Trimming shortened V by 0 bases and J by 2 bases, and 23 bases separated the two germline ends. The length of the CDR3 is 20 residues. Profiling relied on immunoSEQ multiplex PCR, and the TCRdb table lists in-frame clones only, not all of them. The data show about 44,000 clones, roughly 84% seen once. Input material: peripheral blood. The clonotype originates from a woman in her 70s with acute or convalescent COVID-19. J is TRBJ2-2 and V is TRBV9; D is perhaps TRBD1 (6 bases). The CDR3 region has the DNA TGTGCCAGCAGCGTAGATGACGGTAGAACAGGGTACAAAAACACCGGGGAGCTGTTTTTT. It translates to CASSVDDGRTGYKNTGELFF.